These T cell receptor beta chains were read from a single sample in a study of shared clonotypes between healthy human individuals. Profiling relied on immunoSEQ multiplex PCR, and the TCRdb table lists in-frame clones only, not all of them. The data show about 110,000 clones, with 68% seen just once and approximately 23% held by the top ten. Sequenced input: memory CD8+ T cells sorted from blood. These receptors were collected from a woman younger than 45 in good health. CDR3s include the opening cysteine and the closing phenylalanine or tryptophan. D genes are given only for firm matches. Expanded clones get a size class; other rows say once, few or many, or leave the size out.

abundance: NA
d_gene: NA
j_gene: TRBJ2-7
v_gene: TRBV29-1
CDR3nt: TGCAGCGTCGAGTCCGGGAGAGGTTACGAGCAGTACTTC
CDR3aa: CSVESGRGYEQYF

abundance: NA
d_gene: TRBD2
j_gene: TRBJ2-1
v_gene: TRBV7-8
CDR3nt: TGTGCCAGCCGAAGAGGGCGGGCTAGCGGGCGGGATGAGCAGTTCTTC
CDR3aa: CASRRGRASGRDEQFF

abundance: NA
d_gene: NA
j_gene: TRBJ1-1
v_gene: TRBV28
CDR3nt: TGTGCCAGCAGTTTAATGATCGTGGATGGGAACACTGAAGCTTTCTTT
CDR3aa: CASSLMIVDGNTEAFF

abundance: NA
d_gene: NA
j_gene: TRBJ2-7
v_gene: TRBV28
CDR3nt: TGTGCCAGCAGTTCCCCCCGCGAGCAGTACTTC
CDR3aa: CASSSPREQYF

abundance: NA
d_gene: NA
j_gene: TRBJ2-7
v_gene: TRBV5-4
CDR3nt: TGTGCCAGCAGAACCGGGACGTTAGGCGAGCAGTACTTC
CDR3aa: CASRTGTLGEQYF

abundance: NA
d_gene: TRBD2
j_gene: TRBJ2-7
v_gene: TRBV10-2
CDR3nt: TGCGCCAGCAGTGAGTACCACGTAGCGGGAAGTGTCTACGAGCAGTACTTC
CDR3aa: CASSEYHVAGSVYEQYF

abundance: few
d_gene: TRBD1
j_gene: TRBJ1-4
v_gene: TRBV18
CDR3nt: TGTGCCAGCTCACGAGGACAGGGTGCCGAAAAACTGTTTTTT
CDR3aa: CASSRGQGAEKLFF

abundance: few
d_gene: TRBD2
j_gene: TRBJ2-1
v_gene: TRBV9
CDR3nt: TGTGCCAGCAGCGATTTAGACGGACTAGCGGGAGACACCTACAATGAGCAGTTCTTC
CDR3aa: CASSDLDGLAGDTYNEQFF

abundance: NA
d_gene: NA
j_gene: TRBJ2-5
v_gene: TRBV28
CDR3nt: TGTGCCAGCAGATCCACCGTAGGGTACCAAGAGACCCAGTACTTC
CDR3aa: CASRSTVGYQETQYF

abundance: NA
d_gene: TRBD2
j_gene: TRBJ2-7
v_gene: TRBV28
CDR3nt: TGTGCCAGCAGCACCAGCACGATAGCGGGAGGGTATTTGGGCTACGAGCAGTACTTC
CDR3aa: CASSTSTIAGGYLGYEQYF

abundance: NA
d_gene: NA
j_gene: TRBJ1-4
v_gene: TRBV28
CDR3nt: TGTGCCAGCAGCCCAATGGGCCAAGGGATGCGCGAAAAACTGTTTTTT
CDR3aa: CASSPMGQGMREKLFF

abundance: NA
d_gene: TRBD2
j_gene: TRBJ2-1
v_gene: TRBV10-1
CDR3nt: TGCGCCAGCAGTGACCCCCCCAGGGTAGCGGGAGAGGGGAATGAGCAGTTCTTC
CDR3aa: CASSDPPRVAGEGNEQFF

abundance: NA
d_gene: NA
j_gene: TRBJ1-4
v_gene: TRBV5-1
CDR3nt: TGCGCCAGCAGCTCCCTGACTAATGAAAAACTGTTTTTT
CDR3aa: CASSSLTNEKLFF

abundance: NA
d_gene: NA
j_gene: TRBJ2-7
v_gene: TRBV7-9
CDR3nt: TGTGCCAGCAGCTCAATTGGGGCAGGGTTGAAGTCCGAGCAGTACTTC
CDR3aa: CASSSIGAGLKSEQYF

abundance: many
d_gene: TRBD1
j_gene: TRBJ1-1
v_gene: TRBV2
CDR3nt: TGTGCCAGCATGGGACAGGGATGGACTGAAGCTTTCTTT
CDR3aa: CASMGQGWTEAFF

abundance: NA
d_gene: TRBD2
j_gene: TRBJ2-7
v_gene: TRBV6-1
CDR3nt: TGTGCCAGCAGTGAAATCGGGGGACTAGCGGGAGTTTACGAGCAGTACTTC
CDR3aa: CASSEIGGLAGVYEQYF

abundance: NA
d_gene: NA
j_gene: TRBJ2-7
v_gene: TRBV28
CDR3nt: TGTGCCAGCAGTGGGACCCGCTGGGACGAGCAGTACTTC
CDR3aa: CASSGTRWDEQYF

abundance: NA
d_gene: TRBD1
j_gene: TRBJ2-1
v_gene: TRBV7-3
CDR3nt: TGTGCCAGCAGCTTGGGACAGGGTAAGAATGAGCAGTTCTTC
CDR3aa: CASSLGQGKNEQFF

abundance: few
d_gene: NA
j_gene: TRBJ2-7
v_gene: TRBV29-1
CDR3nt: TGCAGCGTTGCCACTGGATCCTACGAGCAGTACTTC
CDR3aa: CSVATGSYEQYF

abundance: NA
d_gene: TRBD1
j_gene: TRBJ1-4
v_gene: TRBV6-1
CDR3nt: TGTGCCAGCAGTGCGGACAGGGGCGAAAATGAAAAACTGTTTTTT
CDR3aa: CASSADRGENEKLFF

abundance: NA
d_gene: TRBD1
j_gene: TRBJ1-4
v_gene: TRBV7-9
CDR3nt: TGTGCCAGCAGCGCGACAGGGGGTGGTGAAAAACTGTTTTTT
CDR3aa: CASSATGGGEKLFF

abundance: few
d_gene: NA
j_gene: TRBJ2-1
v_gene: TRBV28
CDR3nt: TGTGCCAGCAGTCCTCAGCTAGCTAGCTCCTACAATGAGCAGTTCTTC
CDR3aa: CASSPQLASSYNEQFF

abundance: NA
d_gene: TRBD2
j_gene: TRBJ2-7
v_gene: TRBV10-2
CDR3nt: TGCGCCAGCGGGAAGACTAGCGGACGCTACGAGCAGTACTTC
CDR3aa: CASGKTSGRYEQYF

abundance: NA
d_gene: TRBD2
j_gene: TRBJ2-2
v_gene: TRBV27
CDR3nt: TGTGCCAGCAGTTTTATCTTTCCGGGACTAGCGGTTTTATCGAACACCGGGGAGCTGTTTTTT
CDR3aa: CASSFIFPGLAVLSNTGELFF

abundance: NA
d_gene: NA
j_gene: TRBJ2-7
v_gene: TRBV20-1
CDR3nt: TGCAGTGCGAGGGGGGGTAGCGAGCAGTACTTC
CDR3aa: CSARGGSEQYF

abundance: NA
d_gene: NA
j_gene: TRBJ2-2
v_gene: TRBV4-1
CDR3nt: TGCGCCAGCAGCCAAGATGGGGGGTTCACCGGGGAGCTGTTTTTT
CDR3aa: CASSQDGGFTGELFF

abundance: once
d_gene: NA
j_gene: TRBJ2-7
v_gene: TRBV11-2
CDR3nt: TGTGCCAGCAGCTTGGTGGGGTTTTTCGGGGGCCACGAGCAGTACTTC
CDR3aa: CASSLVGFFGGHEQYF

abundance: NA
d_gene: NA
j_gene: TRBJ2-7
v_gene: TRBV28
CDR3nt: TGTGCCAGCAGTCGAGCCTGGGCGGGGAAATCCTACGAGCAGTACTTC
CDR3aa: CASSRAWAGKSYEQYF

abundance: few
d_gene: NA
j_gene: TRBJ1-2
v_gene: TRBV14
CDR3nt: TGTGCCAGCAGCCAATCTCAGGGCGGCGGCTACACCTTC
CDR3aa: CASSQSQGGGYTF

abundance: NA
d_gene: NA
j_gene: TRBJ2-1
v_gene: TRBV12-2
CDR3nt: TGTGCAAGTCGCCAACCTCGGACCAATAGCTCCTACAATGAGCAGTTCTTC
CDR3aa: CASRQPRTNSSYNEQFF

abundance: NA
d_gene: NA
j_gene: TRBJ2-7
v_gene: TRBV5-6
CDR3nt: TGTGCCAGCAGCTTGCAATACTCCTACGAGCAGTACTTC
CDR3aa: CASSLQYSYEQYF

abundance: NA
d_gene: NA
j_gene: TRBJ2-7
v_gene: TRBV10-3
CDR3nt: TGTGCCATCAGTGAGTCGGGACGGTCTAAACTTCCCTACGAGCAGTACTTC
CDR3aa: CAISESGRSKLPYEQYF

abundance: NA
d_gene: TRBD2
j_gene: TRBJ2-2
v_gene: TRBV10-3
CDR3nt: TGTGCCATCCCCCGGACTAGCGGGGCGAACACCGGGGAGCTGTTTTTT
CDR3aa: CAIPRTSGANTGELFF

abundance: NA
d_gene: NA
j_gene: TRBJ2-1
v_gene: TRBV4-1
CDR3nt: TGCGCCAGCAGCCGAGAAGGGGGCGGGAGTTACAATGAGCAGTTCTTC
CDR3aa: CASSREGGGSYNEQFF

abundance: NA
d_gene: NA
j_gene: TRBJ2-7
v_gene: TRBV13
CDR3nt: TGTGCCAGCAGCGCTACTAGTAGTCAAGGGGAGCAGTACTTC
CDR3aa: CASSATSSQGEQYF

abundance: NA
d_gene: NA
j_gene: TRBJ2-7
v_gene: TRBV21-1
CDR3nt: TGTGCCAGCAGCTGGGGAGACGAGCAGTACTTC
CDR3aa: CASSWGDEQYF

abundance: NA
d_gene: TRBD2
j_gene: TRBJ2-3
v_gene: TRBV7-9
CDR3nt: TGTGCCAGCAGCTTAGGGACTAGCGTTGAAGATACGCAGTATTTT
CDR3aa: CASSLGTSVEDTQYF

abundance: NA
d_gene: NA
j_gene: TRBJ1-1
v_gene: TRBV2
CDR3nt: TGTGCCAGCAGTGAAGCGGTCCGTGAAGCTTTCTTT
CDR3aa: CASSEAVREAFF

abundance: NA
d_gene: NA
j_gene: TRBJ2-7
v_gene: TRBV27
CDR3nt: TGTGCCAGCAGTTTATTCGGGGTGGGGGAGCAGTACTTC
CDR3aa: CASSLFGVGEQYF

abundance: once
d_gene: NA
j_gene: TRBJ2-2
v_gene: TRBV7-9
CDR3nt: TGTGCCAGCGCTACCGCGAACACCGGGGAGCTGTTTTTT
CDR3aa: CASATANTGELFF

abundance: few
d_gene: NA
j_gene: TRBJ2-2
v_gene: TRBV28
CDR3nt: TGTGCCAGCACCACTAGTCCTTCCGCGTACGCCGGGGAGCTGTTTTTT
CDR3aa: CASTTSPSAYAGELFF

abundance: NA
d_gene: TRBD1
j_gene: TRBJ1-1
v_gene: TRBV29-1
CDR3nt: TGCAGCGTTGATTCCGGGACAGGGGGCATCACTGAAGCTTTCTTT
CDR3aa: CSVDSGTGGITEAFF

abundance: NA
d_gene: TRBD2
j_gene: TRBJ2-2
v_gene: TRBV29-1
CDR3nt: TGCAGCGTTGAAGTGGGCGGAGCGGGGACCGGGGAGCTGTTTTTT
CDR3aa: CSVEVGGAGTGELFF

abundance: NA
d_gene: TRBD1
j_gene: TRBJ2-7
v_gene: TRBV2
CDR3nt: TGTGCCAGCAGCGCCACGGGGACAGGGGACTCCTACGAGCAGTACTTC
CDR3aa: CASSATGTGDSYEQYF

abundance: NA
d_gene: TRBD1
j_gene: TRBJ2-6
v_gene: TRBV7-2
CDR3nt: TGTGCCAGCAGCTACAGACAGGGAAACTTTCCTGGGGCCAACGTCCTGACTTTC
CDR3aa: CASSYRQGNFPGANVLTF

abundance: NA
d_gene: NA
j_gene: TRBJ1-2
v_gene: TRBV19
CDR3nt: TGTGCCAGTAGTCTGTTAAATCGAAAGACCTATGGCTACACCTTC
CDR3aa: CASSLLNRKTYGYTF

abundance: NA
d_gene: TRBD2
j_gene: TRBJ2-5
v_gene: TRBV9
CDR3nt: TGTGCCAGCAGCCATGAGGCTAGCGGGAGCCCCCAGACCCAGTACTTC
CDR3aa: CASSHEASGSPQTQYF

abundance: NA
d_gene: NA
j_gene: TRBJ2-7
v_gene: TRBV2
CDR3nt: TGTGCCAGCACGGTGGCAGACTACGAGCAGTACTTC
CDR3aa: CASTVADYEQYF

abundance: few
d_gene: TRBD2
j_gene: TRBJ2-5
v_gene: TRBV6-1
CDR3nt: TGTGCCAGCACCCTGGGGAGGGGAGGGCAAGAGACCCAGTACTTC
CDR3aa: CASTLGRGGQETQYF

abundance: few
d_gene: NA
j_gene: TRBJ1-1
v_gene: TRBV28
CDR3nt: TGTGCCAGCATCTTCCTCACCGGGGGGGCCACTGAAGCTTTCTTT
CDR3aa: CASIFLTGGATEAFF

abundance: NA
d_gene: TRBD2
j_gene: TRBJ2-2
v_gene: TRBV28
CDR3nt: TGTGCCAGCAGGCCCTCCCGACTAGCGGCTTCCCCGCGGGACACCGGGGAGCTGTTTTTT
CDR3aa: CASRPSRLAASPRDTGELFF

abundance: few
d_gene: NA
j_gene: TRBJ2-7
v_gene: TRBV11-2
CDR3nt: TGTGCCAGCAGGCCCAATGGGCCAGGGGATACCTACGAGCAGTACTTC
CDR3aa: CASRPNGPGDTYEQYF

abundance: NA
d_gene: NA
j_gene: TRBJ2-6
v_gene: TRBV28
CDR3nt: TGTGCCAGCAGTTTTGGGCCAGCCTCTGGGGCCAACGTCCTGACTTTC
CDR3aa: CASSFGPASGANVLTF